These 16 T cell receptor beta chains share one sample of origin, sequenced in a study of blood T cell repertoires in COVID-19. Sequenced by immunoSEQ multiplex PCR; TCRdb stores in-frame clones only, minus some. The repertoire holds around 150,000 clones, with around 93% as singletons. Sample: peripheral blood. The source is a young man with COVID-19, enrolled during active disease.

The chain has TRBV2 and TRBJ2-7; tentative D call: TRBD1 (7 bases). Germline assignment: CDR1 SNHLY and CDR2 FYNNEI. Trimming shortened V by 8 bases and J by 2 bases, and 16 bases separated the two germline ends. The CDR3 is made up of 14 amino acids. The CDR3 bases are TGTGCCAGCGGGGCGGGACAGTCAGCCTACGAGCAGTACTTC. As protein: CASGAGQSAYEQYF.

This chain connects TRBV5-1 to TRBJ2-3; D is unclear. CDR1 SGHRS and CDR2 YFSETQ come from the germline V gene. Trimming took 0 bases from V and 0 from J, leaving 11 bases between them. The length of the CDR3 is 16 residues. The CDR3, as DNA: TGCGCCAGCAGCTTGGGACGCGGCGTTAGCACAGATACGCAGTATTTT. Amino acid sequence: CASSLGRGVSTDTQYF.

The chain joins TRBV28 to TRBJ2-7, with 11 bases matching TRBD1. The germline CDR1 and CDR2 sequences are MDHEN and SYDVKM. With 6 bases clipped from V and 5 bases from J, the junction kept 9 bases outside the gene matches. This CDR3 has 15 amino acids. The CDR3 DNA reads TGTGCCAGCAGCACCGGGACAGGGGGTACCCACGAGCAGTACTTC. Its translation is CASSTGTGGTHEQYF.

The chain recombines TRBV4-1 with TRBJ2-1; 8 bases fit TRBD2. Losses at the gene ends were 1 base for V and 3 bases for J; bases not matched to a gene: 11. This CDR3 has 18 residues. Germline V lookup: CDR1 MGHRA, CDR2 YSYEKL. CDR3 in amino acids: CASSQGGVAGMIYNEQFF. The CDR3 DNA reads TGCGCCAGCAGCCAAGGCGGAGTAGCGGGAATGATCTACAATGAGCAGTTCTTC.

This chain joins TRBV6-5 and TRBJ2-1, with 9 bases identical to TRBD2. The V segment lost 2 bases and the J segment 4 bases; nucleotides outside the gene matches: 3. This CDR3 has 15 amino acids. Germline CDR1 reads MNHEY; CDR2 reads SVGAGI. This CDR3 is CASSYEAGGYNEQFF. DNA of the CDR3: TGTGCCAGCAGTTACGAAGCGGGGGGTTACAATGAGCAGTTCTTC.

CDR3 DNA sequence: TGTGCCAGCAGTCCTGCATCACAGGGGCCGAACTATGGCTACACCTTC. Translation: CASSPASQGPNYGYTF. The rearrangement links TRBV5-5 to TRBJ1-2; 7 nucleotides align to TRBD1. CDR1 is SGHKS and CDR2 is YYEKEE in the germline V gene (reference sequence). The V gene end was trimmed by 5 bases and the J gene end by 2 bases; junction bases not matched to a gene: 12. The CDR3 is 16 residues long. The complete variable domain, with remaining parts taken from reference TRBV5-5 and TRBJ1-2, reads DAGVTQSPTHLIKTRGQQVTLRCSPISGHKSVSWYQQVLGQGPQFIFQYYEKEERGRGNFPDRFSARQFPNYSSELNVNALLLGDSALYLCASSPASQGPNYGYTFGSGTRLTVV.

This rearrangement joins TRBV10-3 to TRBJ2-7; D is undetermined. CDR1 is ENHRY, CDR2 SYGVKD, per germline. The CDR3 runs 12 residues. V was pared by 6 bases and J by 5 bases, with 11 bases between. The CDR3 reads CAIRTTWDEQYF. CDR3 bases: TGTGCCATCAGGACAACATGGGACGAGCAGTACTTC.

V and J are TRBV7-2 and TRBJ2-5; D gene ambiguous. This CDR3 spans 12 amino acids. Looked up from germline, CDR1 is SGHTA and CDR2 is FQGNSA. Deletions cut 5 bases from V and 4 bases from J, with 8 bases between. CDR3 coding DNA: TGTGCCAGCAGCGTGCACAGAGAGACCCAGTACTTC. This translates into CASSVHRETQYF. Variable domain in full (rest from reference TRBV7-2 and TRBJ2-5): GAGVSQSPSNKVTEKGKDVELRCDPISGHTALYWYRQSLGQGLEFLIYFQGNSAPDKSGLPSDRFSAERTGGSVSTLTIQRTQQEDSAVYLCASSVHRETQYFGPGTRLLVL.

The V gene is TRBV7-9, the J gene TRBJ2-7; D is ambiguous. Germline V CDR1 and CDR2: SEHNR, FQNEAQ (reference sequence). V shed 5 bases and J shed 0 bases, with 17 bases lying between them. The CDR3 has 16 residues. CDR3 loop: CASSPRRSASSYEQYF. The DNA for the CDR3 is TGTGCCAGCAGCCCCCGCCGAAGCGCAAGCTCCTACGAGCAGTACTTC.

A few counts support this clone. The chain couples TRBV4-3 to TRBJ1-2; D is ambiguous. CDR1 is LGHNA and CDR2 is YSLEER in the germline V gene. This CDR3 contains 16 residues. The V end was cut by 4 bases, the J end by 1 base, with 16 bases between. The DNA for the CDR3 is TGCGCCAGCAGCCGTTGGGTACAGCACGTTAACTATGGCTACACCTTC. It specifies CASSRWVQHVNYGYTF.

V and J are TRBV4-1 and TRBJ2-5; tentative D call: TRBD1 (5 bases). CDR1 is MGHRA, CDR2 YSYEKL, per germline. Deletions cut 1 base from V and 5 bases from J, with 14 bases between. The CDR3 totals 15 residues. This chain's CDR3 is CASSQVTGEMETQYF. The CDR3 DNA reads TGCGCCAGCAGCCAAGTCACAGGAGAAATGGAGACCCAGTACTTC.

This clone has only one observation. This sequence joins TRBV24-1 and TRBJ1-1; D remains ambiguous. The CDR3 is 11 amino acids. Germline CDR1 is KGHDR and CDR2 is SFDVKD. V was cut by 3 bases and J by 13 bases, with 11 bases left in between. The CDR3 loop reads CATSDTREVFF. DNA of the CDR3: TGTGCCACCAGTGATACACGAGAGGTTTTCTTT.

V is TRBV7-2 and J is TRBJ2-2, with D perhaps matching TRBD2 (5 bases). Germline CDR1 and CDR2: SGHTA and FQGNSA. The CDR3 has 14 amino acids. Trimming removed 5 bases from V and 8 bases from J, with 15 bases in between. The CDR3 region is CASSLRSSGGELFF. DNA for the CDR3: TGTGCCAGCAGCCTAAGATCGTCGGGAGGGGAGCTGTTTTTT.

The chain carries TRBV7-3 and TRBJ2-7, with 11 bases fitting TRBD1. The CDR3 spans 15 residues. Germline CDR1 and CDR2: SGHTA and FQGTGA. V shed 4 bases, J shed 0 bases, and the junction held 2 bases outside the gene matches. The CDR3 nucleotides are TGTGCCAGCAGCTGGACAGGGGGCAACTCCTACGAGCAGTACTTC. Translation: CASSWTGGNSYEQYF.

This clone appeared a few times. The chain joins TRBV4-2 to TRBJ2-1; TRBD2 might be the D (6 bases). Germline CDR1 and CDR2: LGHNA and YNFKEQ. Trimming removed 0 bases at V and 4 bases at J, with 10 bases between. The CDR3 loop spans 15 amino acids. DNA for the CDR3: TGTGCCAGCAGCCAAGAACGTGGGAGGTACAATGAGCAGTTCTTC. Translating gives CASSQERGRYNEQFF.

The V call is TRBV6-5, the J call TRBJ1-1; D gene uncertain. CDR1 MNHEY and CDR2 SVGAGI come from the germline V gene. The length of the CDR3 is 11 residues. Deletions cut 7 bases from V and 1 base from J, with 4 bases between. The CDR3 DNA sequence: TGTGCCAGCACAAAGAACACTGAAGCTTTCTTT. Protein sequence: CASTKNTEAFF.